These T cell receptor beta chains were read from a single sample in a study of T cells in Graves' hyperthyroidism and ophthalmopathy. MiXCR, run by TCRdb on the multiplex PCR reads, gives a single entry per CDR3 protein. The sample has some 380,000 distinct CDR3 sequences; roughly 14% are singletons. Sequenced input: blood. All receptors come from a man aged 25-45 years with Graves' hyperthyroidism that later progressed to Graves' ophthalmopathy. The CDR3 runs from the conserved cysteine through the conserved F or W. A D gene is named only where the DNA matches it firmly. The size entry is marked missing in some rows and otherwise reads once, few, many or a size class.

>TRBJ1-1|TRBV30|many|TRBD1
TGTGCCTGGAGTAGTACAGGGGCTGAAGCTTTCTTT
CAWSSTGAEAFF
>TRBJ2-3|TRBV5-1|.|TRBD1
TGCGCCAGCAGCCGGTCGACAGGGGGCACAGATACGCAGTATTTT
CASSRSTGGTDTQYF
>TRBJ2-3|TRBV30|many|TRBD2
TGTGCCTGGTGGACTAGCGGGCTTGGAGATACGCAGTATTTT
CAWWTSGLGDTQYF
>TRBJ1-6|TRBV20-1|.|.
TGCAGTGCTCCCCACCTGCTGGAATCACCCCTCCACTTT
CSAPHLLESPLHF
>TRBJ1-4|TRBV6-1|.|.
TGTGCCAGCAGCACCGGGGGGGCTAATGAAAAACTGTTTTTT
CASSTGGANEKLFF
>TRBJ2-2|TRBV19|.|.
TGTGCCAGTAGTGCGACACTCACCGGGGAGCTGTCTTTT
CASSATLTGELSF
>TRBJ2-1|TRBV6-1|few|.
TGTGCCAGCCATCGGGACAACTCCTACAATGAGCAGTTCTTC
CASHRDNSYNEQFF
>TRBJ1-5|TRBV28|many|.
TGTGCCAGCAGTCCCCCCTTGAGTTGGGGCTTGGGCCAGCCCCAGCATTTT
CASSPPLSWGLGQPQHF
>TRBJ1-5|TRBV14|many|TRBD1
TGTGCCAGCAGCCAAGAGGGACAGCCTTGCAATGATAGGTCCCAGCATTTT
CASSQEGQPCNDRSQHF
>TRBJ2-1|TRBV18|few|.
TGTGCCAGCTCACGGGGGCAGAATGAGAATAGGTTCTTC
CASSRGQNENRFF
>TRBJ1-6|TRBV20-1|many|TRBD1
TGCAGTGCTAGAGATCTTGACAGGGATAATTCACCCCTCCACTTT
CSARDLDRDNSPLHF
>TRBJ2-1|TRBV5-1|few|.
TGCGCCAGCAGCCCGTTTCTAGCTCGAGAGCAGTTCTTC
CASSPFLAREQFF
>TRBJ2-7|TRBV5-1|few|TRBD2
TGCGCCAGCAGCATATCCGGGACTAGCGGGGTTGAGCAGTACTTC
CASSISGTSGVEQYF
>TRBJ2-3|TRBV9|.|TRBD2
TGTGCCAGCAGCCCGGAGGGAGGGCGCACAGATACGCAGTATTTT
CASSPEGGRTDTQYF
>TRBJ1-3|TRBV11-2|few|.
TGTGCCAGCAGCTTAGGTAGGGGAACTTCTGGAAACACCATATATTTT
CASSLGRGTSGNTIYF
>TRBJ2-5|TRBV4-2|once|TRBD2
TGTGCCAGCAGCCAAGTCGGACTAGCGGGCCTTGCGATTCCTTACTTC
CASSQVGLAGLAIPYF
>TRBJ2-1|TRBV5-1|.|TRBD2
TGCGCCAGCAGCTGGCGGGGGGGGGCCTTTCGGAATGAGCAGTTCTTC
CASSWRGGAFRNEQFF
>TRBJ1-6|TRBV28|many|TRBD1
TGTGCCAGCAGCCCCGACAGGGTCTCACCCCTCCACTTT
CASSPDRVSPLHF
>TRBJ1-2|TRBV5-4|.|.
TGTGCCAGCAGACCGGACACCTTCTATGGCTACACCTTC
CASRPDTFYGYTF
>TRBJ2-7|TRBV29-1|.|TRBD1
TGCAGCGTTGTCCCCCGCAGGGGGCAAGCCTACGAGCAGTACTTC
CSVVPRRGQAYEQYF
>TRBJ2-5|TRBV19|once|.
TGTGCCAGTAGTAAACCCAAAGAGACCCAGTACTTC
CASSKPKETQYF
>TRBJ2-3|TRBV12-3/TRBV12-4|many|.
TGTGCCACCGCAAGGAGCACAGATACGCAGTATTTT
CATARSTDTQYF
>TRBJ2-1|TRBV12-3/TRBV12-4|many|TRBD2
TGTGCCAGCAGTCGGACTAGCGGGGTTGAGCAGTTCTTC
CASSRTSGVEQFF
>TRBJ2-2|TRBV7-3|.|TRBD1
TGTGCCAGCAGCCAAATCCGGGACAGGGACACCGGGGAGCTGTTTTTT
CASSQIRDRDTGELFF
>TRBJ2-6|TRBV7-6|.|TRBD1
TGTGCCAGCAGCTTCCGGAGACAGGGGAGCTCTGGGGCCAACGTCCTGACTTTC
CASSFRRQGSSGANVLTF
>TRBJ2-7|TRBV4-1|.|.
TGCGCCAGCAGCTTCGGGACATCAAGATCCTACGAGCAGTACTTC
CASSFGTSRSYEQYF
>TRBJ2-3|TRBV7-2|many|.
TGTGCCAGCAGCTTAGAACAGGGCTACACAGATACGCAGTATTTT
CASSLEQGYTDTQYF
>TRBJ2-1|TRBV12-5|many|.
TGTGCTAGTGGTTTGGCACCTGGACAGCCGGAACCCTACAATGAGCAGTTCTTC
CASGLAPGQPEPYNEQFF
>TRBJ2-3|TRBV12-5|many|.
TGTGCTAGTGGTTTGAGCTGGGGCGTTACTAGCACAGATACGCAGTATTTT
CASGLSWGVTSTDTQYF
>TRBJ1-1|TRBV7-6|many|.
TGTGCCAGCAGCTTATCGGCAGGGAGTTCCACTGAAGCTTTCTTT
CASSLSAGSSTEAFF
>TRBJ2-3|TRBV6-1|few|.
TGTGCCAGCAGACACCACGGTAGGGGCACAGATACGCAGTATTTT
CASRHHGRGTDTQYF
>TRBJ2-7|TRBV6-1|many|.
TGTGCCAGCAGTGAAGGGCAGGGGCCGGGGTACGAGCAGTACTTC
CASSEGQGPGYEQYF
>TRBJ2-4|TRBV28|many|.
TGTGCCAGCAGAAAAGCAGCAGTGATAGCCAAAAACATTCAGTACTTC
CASRKAAVIAKNIQYF
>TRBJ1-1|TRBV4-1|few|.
TGCGCCAGCAGCCAAGATGGCGGGTTGAACACTGAAGCTTTCTTT
CASSQDGGLNTEAFF
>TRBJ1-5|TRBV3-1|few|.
TGTGCCAGCAGCCAGGGGATAAATCAGCCCCAGCATTTT
CASSQGINQPQHF
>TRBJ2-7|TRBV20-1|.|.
TGCAGTGCTAGAGATAGGGTCGATCGCTACGACCAGTACTTC
CSARDRVDRYDQYF
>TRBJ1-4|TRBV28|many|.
TGTGCCAGCAGTTTACGTGAATTTAATGAAAAACTGTTTTTT
CASSLREFNEKLFF